This is a list of T cell receptor beta chains from one sample in a study of T cells after yellow fever vaccination. From the 5' RACE reads, TCRdb called clonotypes with MiXCR, one entry per CDR3 protein. The sample includes tens of thousands of distinct CDR3 sequences, 5.2% of them seen just once. The material sequenced was PBMCs, either bulk or a sorted T-cell subset (CD4+, CD8+, memory, or dextramer-sorted; not recorded which), taken roughly 46 days after the first yellow fever vaccination. These receptors all come from a young man who received the YFV17D yellow fever vaccine. Each CDR3 is given with its conserved first and last residue. The D gene is left open where the match is weak. Some rows mark clone size as missing; the rest say once, few, many or name a class of expanded clone.

size,V,D,J,DNA,CDR3
many,TRBV30,.,TRBJ2-3,TGTGCCTGGAGTTCTTTTATTGGTCCCCCAGATACGCAGTATTTT,CAWSSFIGPPDTQYF
many,TRBV7-2,.,TRBJ2-3,TGTGCCAGCAGCCGGAGGGGACACATCACAGATACGCAGTATTTT,CASSRRGHITDTQYF
many,TRBV20-1,TRBD1,TRBJ1-6,TGCAGTGCTAGGGTGACCTGGACAGGGACGGACTCACCCCTCCACTTT,CSARVTWTGTDSPLHF
many,TRBV5-5,.,TRBJ1-4,TGTGCCAGCAGCTTGGCCGGGGGGAGGGCAACTAATGAAAAACTGTTTTTT,CASSLAGGRATNEKLFF
many,TRBV7-8,.,TRBJ2-3,TGTGCCAGCAGCCCCAGGGCGGGCAGGCCCACAGATACGCAGTATTTT,CASSPRAGRPTDTQYF
many,TRBV9,TRBD2,TRBJ2-2,TGTGCCAGCAGCGTAGATGGACTAGCGGCCGGGGAGCTGTTTTTT,CASSVDGLAAGELFF
many,TRBV6-5,.,TRBJ1-2,TGTGCCAGCAGTTACGGGGGACGGCCCCCTAACTATGGCTACACCTTC,CASSYGGRPPNYGYTF
many,TRBV6-2/TRBV6-3,TRBD1,TRBJ1-2,TGTGCCAGCAGACCGGGACAGGGGTTTCGCTACACCTTC,CASRPGQGFRYTF
many,TRBV14,TRBD2,TRBJ2-3,TGTGCCAGCAGCCTGAGGACTAGCAGAAGCACAGATACGCAGTATTTT,CASSLRTSRSTDTQYF
many,TRBV20-1,TRBD2,TRBJ2-5,TGCAGTGCTCACGTAGCGGGGGGGCCCCAAGAGACCCAGTACTTC,CSAHVAGGPQETQYF
many,TRBV20-1,TRBD1,TRBJ2-3,TGCAGTGCTAGTAGCAGGGGGCCCACAGATACGCAGTATTTT,CSASSRGPTDTQYF
many,TRBV5-1,TRBD1,TRBJ2-5,TGCGCCAGCAGCCCGGGACAGGGGGCCCGAGAGACCCAGTACTTC,CASSPGQGARETQYF
many,TRBV6-5,TRBD1,TRBJ1-5,TGTGCCAGCAGTTGGACAGGGTCAAGCAATCAGCCCCAGCATTTT,CASSWTGSSNQPQHF
many,TRBV20-1,.,TRBJ2-5,TGCAGTGCTAGAGATGCGGGGGCGGGGGAGACCCAGTACTTC,CSARDAGAGETQYF
many,TRBV4-1,.,TRBJ1-1,TGCGCCAGCCGCGGCCTACTCCTCAACACTGAAGCTTTCTTT,CASRGLLLNTEAFF
many,TRBV6-1,TRBD2,TRBJ2-7,TGTGCCAGCAGATCCGGGACTACACGGATCTACGAGCAGTACTTC,CASRSGTTRIYEQYF
many,TRBV13,.,TRBJ2-2,TGTGCCAGCAGCCCCGTTGCCAGGGATTTGGTGGCCACCGGGGAGCTGTTTTTT,CASSPVARDLVATGELFF
many,TRBV20-1,TRBD2,TRBJ2-1,TGCAGTGCCGGGAGGGGCAATGAGCAGTTCTTC,CSAGRGNEQFF
many,TRBV6-4,TRBD2,TRBJ2-2,TGTGCCAGCAGTGGACTAGCGGGGAACACCGGGGAGCTGTTTTTT,CASSGLAGNTGELFF
many,TRBV5-6,TRBD1,TRBJ2-7,TGTGCCAGCAGCTTGCTCGCAGGGGGCTACGAGCAGTACTTC,CASSLLAGGYEQYF
many,TRBV4-3,.,TRBJ2-3,TGCGCCAGCAGCCAGCCCGGGTCGGGGGATACGCAGTATTTT,CASSQPGSGDTQYF
many,TRBV7-2,TRBD1,TRBJ2-7,TGTGCCAGCAGCTACAAAGGGGGCGCCGCCTACGAGCAGTACTTC,CASSYKGGAAYEQYF
many,TRBV9,TRBD1,TRBJ2-4,TGTGCCAGCAGCGTAGGGTCAGGGGGCCTAGCCAAAAACATTCAGTACTTC,CASSVGSGGLAKNIQYF
many,TRBV7-2,.,TRBJ2-1,TGTGCCAGCAGTTCCCGGCCAAGCTCCTACAATGAGCAGTTCTTC,CASSSRPSSYNEQFF
.,TRBV4-2,.,TRBJ1-5,TGTGCCAGCAGCCCCGGGCTTTTAGGGGCCCAGCATTTT,CASSPGLLGAQHF
.,TRBV20-1,TRBD2,TRBJ2-3,TGCAGTGCTAGGCGGGGACTAGCGGGGAGTAACGCGAGGGCAGATACGCAGTATTTT,CSARRGLAGSNARADTQYF
many,TRBV20-1,TRBD1,TRBJ1-1,TGCAGTGCTAGAGAGCAGGGGGACACTGAAGCTTTCTTT,CSAREQGDTEAFF
many,TRBV27,TRBD2,TRBJ2-2,TGTGCCAGTAAACCGGGACTAGCGGGGTCTACCGGGGAGCTGTTTTTT,CASKPGLAGSTGELFF
many,TRBV6-5,.,TRBJ1-5,TGTGCCAGCAGGGCCTCGGGGGGGAGGCAGCCCCAGCATTTT,CASRASGGRQPQHF
many,TRBV20-1,TRBD2,TRBJ2-5,TGCAGTGCTAGGGGGACTAGCGGGGCCCAAGAGACCCAGTACTTC,CSARGTSGAQETQYF
few,TRBV28,TRBD1,TRBJ2-1,TGTGCCAGCACCTTTCCCGGGACAGGGAGGAGTATCTCCAATGAGCAGTTCTTC,CASTFPGTGRSISNEQFF
many,TRBV29-1,.,TRBJ1-1,TGCAGCGTTGGTAGGATGAACACTGAAGCTTTCTTT,CSVGRMNTEAFF
many,TRBV11-2,.,TRBJ2-1,TGTGCCAGCAGCTTAGATCTGGGGGCAGAAAGTGAGCAGTTCTTC,CASSLDLGAESEQFF
few,TRBV3-1,.,TRBJ2-2,TGTGCCAGCAGCCGGGGGGCAGCGAACACCGGGGAGCTGTTTTTT,CASSRGAANTGELFF
many,TRBV7-6,TRBD1,TRBJ2-6,TGTGCCAGCAGCGGATTCAGGGGGAACGGGGCCAACGTCCTGACTTTC,CASSGFRGNGANVLTF
many,TRBV2,.,TRBJ2-2,TGTGCCAGCCTATCAATGGGGCAGGGGGGATACACCGGGGAGCTGTTTTTT,CASLSMGQGGYTGELFF
many,TRBV20-1,TRBD1,TRBJ1-2,TGCAGTGCTAGAGATAGGGACAGGGGGCACTATGGCTACACCTTC,CSARDRDRGHYGYTF
many,TRBV6-6,.,TRBJ2-3,TGTGCCAGCAGGGACTCCAACGCAGATACGCAGTATTTT,CASRDSNADTQYF
many,TRBV7-9,.,TRBJ1-4,TGTGCCAGCAGCTTCGGTGGTTCAGGGACTAATGAAAAACTGTTTTTT,CASSFGGSGTNEKLFF
many,TRBV11-3,TRBD2,TRBJ2-7,TGTGCCAGCAGCTTAAGCGGGGGAAACGACGAGCAGTACTTC,CASSLSGGNDEQYF
many,TRBV5-5,TRBD2,TRBJ2-3,TGTGCCAGCAGCCAGAGCGGGGGGGTTTACACAGATACGCAGTATTTT,CASSQSGGVYTDTQYF
many,TRBV6-5,.,TRBJ1-2,TGTGCCAGCAGTCGACAGTCTCGTTATGGCTACACCTTC,CASSRQSRYGYTF
many,TRBV11-2,.,TRBJ2-1,TGTGCCAGCAAGCTTACTGGGACACGCTCCTACAATGAGCAGTTCTTC,CASKLTGTRSYNEQFF
many,TRBV20-1,TRBD2,TRBJ2-7,TGCAGTGCCCACCTAGCGGGGGGCTACGAGCAGTACTTC,CSAHLAGGYEQYF
many,TRBV9,.,TRBJ2-3,TGTGCCAGCAGCGTAGAACAGGGAGAAGATACGCAGTATTTT,CASSVEQGEDTQYF
many,TRBV5-1,TRBD2,TRBJ2-1,TGCGCCAGCAGCTTGAGCCTAGCGGGGGACCCATACAATGAGCAGTTCTTC,CASSLSLAGDPYNEQFF
many,TRBV28,.,TRBJ1-6,TGTGCCAGCAGTGTAACAGGTCTGAGCTCCTATAATTCACCCCTCCACTTT,CASSVTGLSSYNSPLHF
many,TRBV7-2,.,TRBJ1-5,TGTGCCAGCAGCTGGTATCGCGTTAGCAATCAGCCCCAGCATTTT,CASSWYRVSNQPQHF
many,TRBV20-1,.,TRBJ2-5,TGCAGTGCTAGGAGGACCACACAAGAGACCCAGTACTTC,CSARRTTQETQYF
many,TRBV29-1,.,TRBJ1-1,TGCAGCGCCCGGGTCACTGAAGCTTTCTTT,CSARVTEAFF
many,TRBV5-1,.,TRBJ2-5,TGCGCCAGCAGCTTGGGGGGCCAAGAGACCCAGTACTTC,CASSLGGQETQYF
many,TRBV7-9,.,TRBJ1-1,TGTGCCAGCAGCTTGGAACGCTTTATGAACACTGAAGCTTTCTTT,CASSLERFMNTEAFF
many,TRBV5-1,.,TRBJ1-5,TGCGCCAGCGCACCCGGGACGACCGAGCAGCCCCAGCATTTT,CASAPGTTEQPQHF
many,TRBV6-9,TRBD2,TRBJ2-7,TGTGCCAGCAGTTATTCCGGGACTACGCACTACGAGCAGTACTTC,CASSYSGTTHYEQYF
many,TRBV21-1,.,TRBJ2-7,TGTGCCAGCAGCAAAGCCACCACCGGGACAGGGGCGCTCTCCTACGAGCAGTACTTC,CASSKATTGTGALSYEQYF
many,TRBV19,.,TRBJ2-7,TGTGCCACCGCTACGGGGGCCCTTTCCTACGAGCAGTACTTC,CATATGALSYEQYF
many,TRBV30,.,TRBJ1-5,TGTGCCTGGAGTGTGGCAGCTAATCAGCCCCAGCATTTT,CAWSVAANQPQHF